This TCR beta chain was documented in a study of persistence of HIV-infected CD4 T cells. Study-wide background: Anti-CD3/anti-CD28 beads activated more cells than antigen stimulation did. General study findings and limits: TCR oligoclonality correlated with proviral oligoclonality in the same sorted populations. TCR analyses could not target the rare provirus-carrying CMV-responding cells.

Sequencing used immunoSEQ version 4 in survey mode. The assay was immunoSEQ multiplex PCR, and TCRdb's table has in-frame clones only and misses some. The sample lists roughly 48,000 clones; about nine tenths were seen once. Germline V CDR1 and CDR2: KGHDR, SFDVKD. Trimming removed 4 bases from V and 3 bases from J; junction bases left unmatched: 5. The CDR3 has 16 residues. As regards this clone: Its antigen is not identified.

Cells were stimulated nonspecifically with anti-CD3/anti-CD28 magnetic beads. Sorting selected CD4+ T cells upregulating both CD40 ligand and CD69. Adults with HIV-1 started suppressive ART while chronically infected. The V call is TRBV24-1, the J call TRBJ1-5; 10 bases line up with TRBD1. The receptor comes from an adult woman with HIV who was CMV-seropositive. The starting material was CD4+ T cells sorted from PBMCs after approximately 20-hour stimulation, obtained from a patient who received antiretroviral therapy. The CDR3 is CATSEPGQGTNQPQHF. Written as DNA, the CDR3 is TGTGCCACCAGTGAACCGGGACAGGGGACCAATCAGCCCCAGCATTTT.